This T cell receptor beta chain was identified during a study of T cells after yellow fever vaccination. As to this clonotype: The antigen remains undetermined.

A universal primer site and UMIs were added as TCR cDNA was made by 5'RACE template switching. From the 5' RACE reads, TCRdb called clonotypes with MiXCR, one entry per CDR3 protein. The data contain about 350,000 distinct CDR3 sequences, around a tenth of them singletons. V lost 7 bases and J lost 2; bases outside the gene matches: 5. The length of the CDR3 is 14 residues. From germline, CDR1 is MDHEN and CDR2 SYDVKM. General study findings and limits: A limited proportion of clonotypes was detected within both the CD4 and CD8 compartments. A weaker secondary response peaked on day 5, the primary on day 15. Booster sampling recovered most clones from primary vaccination (about 97% CD4, around 90% CD8).

The sequencing here drew on PBMCs, taken on the day of the first yellow fever vaccination. The sequence derives from a man between 18 and 35 years old who received the YFV17D yellow fever vaccine. The rearrangement links TRBV28 to TRBJ2-3, with 8 bases identical to TRBD2. CDR3 residues: CASTTSGVTDTQYF. CDR3 sequence (DNA): TGTGCCAGCACCACTAGCGGCGTCACAGATACGCAGTATTTT.